Listed here are 24 T cell receptor beta chains from one sample, sequenced in a study of shared clonotypes between healthy human individuals. TCRdb's table, derived via immunoSEQ multiplex PCR, lists solely in-frame clones and lacks some. The repertoire holds 1.5 million to 2.5 million clones, with just under 95% as singletons. Naive CD8 cells, CD45RO-negative and positively selected for CCR7, excluded terminally differentiated effector memory CD45RA+ cells. The sequenced sample was naive CD8+ T cells sorted from blood. The source is a man between 18 and 29 years old in good health.

This chain uses TRBV6-5 with TRBJ1-2; maybe TRBD1 (5 bases). This CDR3 is built from 12 residues. From germline, CDR1 is MNHEY and CDR2 SVGAGI. The V end lost 4 bases, the J end lost 4 bases, and 7 bases lay between the germline ends. The chain's CDR3 is CASSSTVYGYTF. The DNA of the CDR3 is TGTGCCAGCAGTTCGACAGTCTATGGCTACACCTTC.

In regard to this clone: This sample also contains other DNA sequences that code for the same CDR3. J is TRBJ1-1 and V is TRBV5-6; D unresolved. The CDR3 runs 13 residues. V lost 4 bases and J 1 base, leaving 8 bases between the germline ends. The germline CDR1 and CDR2 sequences are SGHDT and YYEEEE. The chain's CDR3 is CASSLGANTEAFF. CDR3 coding DNA: TGTGCCAGCAGCCTCGGCGCGAACACTGAAGCTTTCTTT.

This sequence joins TRBV25-1 and TRBJ1-1; D is ambiguous. Germline lookup yields CDR1 MGHDK and CDR2 SYGVNS. V gave up 5 bases and J gave up 4 bases, with 8 bases separating them. CDR3 length equals 12 residues. In nucleotides, the CDR3 is TGTGCCAGCAGTCCTTCGGGCACTGAAGCTTTCTTT. Translating it yields CASSPSGTEAFF. Full variable domain (outside the CDR3, taken from reference TRBV25-1 and TRBJ1-1): EADIYQTPRYLVIGTGKKITLECSQTMGHDKMYWYQQDPGMELHLIHYSYGVNSTEKGDLSSESTVSRIRTEHFPLTLESARPSHTSQYLCASSPSGTEAFFGQGTRLTVV.

The V call is TRBV6-1, the J call TRBJ1-3, with D tentatively TRBD1 (5 bases). Germline V gives CDR1 MNHNS, CDR2 SASEGT. The CDR3 sequence is 15 residues long. Trimming pared 1 base from V and 4 bases from J, leaving 11 bases between. The CDR3 here is CASSEDWDPGNTIYF. CDR3 in DNA: TGTGCCAGCAGTGAAGATTGGGACCCGGGAAACACCATATATTTT.

The chain uses TRBV6-5 and TRBJ1-4; D not certain. This CDR3 region has 14 residues. Trimming removed 0 bases at V and 4 bases at J, with 6 bases between. Germline V gene sequence: CDR1 MNHEY, CDR2 SVGAGI. The chain's CDR3 is CASSYSQNNEKLFF. DNA of the CDR3: TGTGCCAGCAGTTACTCGCAGAATAATGAAAAACTGTTTTTT.

This sequence joins TRBV7-9 and TRBJ2-7; 12 nucleotides line up with TRBD1. V trimming: 1 base; J trimming: 5 bases; junction bases outside the gene matches: 6. This CDR3 has 16 residues. The germline V gene encodes CDR1 SEHNR and CDR2 FQNEAQ (reference sequence). The CDR3 DNA reads as TGTGCCAGCAGCTTAGAGGGGGACAGGGGGCGACACGAGCAGTACTTC. This encodes CASSLEGDRGRHEQYF.

This rearrangement joins TRBV19 to TRBJ2-7; TRBD1 matches at 10 bases. Germline CDR1 LNHDA, CDR2 SQIVND (reference sequence). This CDR3 contains 15 residues. J lost 4 bases, V lost 5 bases, and 8 bases had no gene match. CDR3 in DNA: TGTGCCAGTAGTCCCCGGGACAGGGGAACGTACGAGCAGTACTTC. Translating it yields CASSPRDRGTYEQYF.

V is TRBV11-1 and J is TRBJ2-3; D not resolved. Germline V CDR1 and CDR2: SGHAT, FQDESV (reference sequence). V gave up 2 bases and J gave up 2 bases, with 14 bases separating them. The CDR3 loop spans 16 amino acids. In DNA, the CDR3 is TGTGCCAGCAGCTTATTTCAACTGGGCCCCACAGATACGCAGTATTTT. Protein product: CASSLFQLGPTDTQYF.

V is TRBV7-9 and J is TRBJ1-2; D gene unclear. Trimming removed 3 bases from V and 3 bases from J, with 8 bases in between. Germline values: CDR1 SEHNR, CDR2 FQNEAQ (reference sequence). The CDR3 is made up of 13 amino acids. CDR3 nucleotide sequence: TGTGCCAGCAGCTTGAGGTACTACTATGGCTACACCTTC. As protein: CASSLRYYYGYTF.

This chain connects TRBV5-4 to TRBJ1-2; no reliable D call. The CDR3 runs to 11 residues. Per germline, CDR1 SGHNT and CDR2 YYREEE (reference sequence). Trimming pared 0 bases from V and 6 bases from J, leaving 3 bases between. This chain's CDR3 is CASSLDDGYTF. The CDR3, as DNA: TGTGCCAGCAGCTTGGATGATGGCTACACCTTC.

The rearrangement uses TRBV4-1 and TRBJ1-1, with 10 bases matching TRBD1. Germline loops: CDR1 MGHRA, CDR2 YSYEKL. The CDR3 runs to 17 residues. V lost 2 bases to trimming and J lost 1 base; unmatched junction nucleotides: 7. The CDR3 protein is CASSQTGTGDGNTEAFF. The CDR3 DNA sequence: TGCGCCAGCAGCCAAACCGGGACAGGGGACGGGAACACTGAAGCTTTCTTT.

The V gene is TRBV19, the J gene TRBJ2-2, with TRBD1 matching over 11 bases. With 5 bases clipped from V and 6 bases from J, the junction kept 8 bases outside the gene matches. This CDR3 region has 16 residues. CDR1 is LNHDA and CDR2 is SQIVND in the germline V gene (reference sequence). CDR3 loop: CASSQPGQGGPGELFF. CDR3 in DNA: TGTGCCAGTAGTCAACCGGGACAGGGGGGCCCCGGGGAGCTGTTTTTT.

In its sample, this clone was seen a few times. CDR3 loop: CASSGGLLGSGYTF. The CDR3 region has the DNA TGTGCCAGCAGTGGAGGGTTGTTGGGGAGTGGCTACACCTTC. The chain links TRBV6-5 to TRBJ1-2, with D hard to call. This CDR3 is 14 amino acids long. With 5 bases removed from V and 7 bases from J, the gap between germline ends came to 17 bases. Germline V gene lookup returns CDR1 MNHEY and CDR2 SVGAGI.

As to this clone: The sample holds other DNA sequences that translate to the same CDR3. V usage is TRBV7-9 and J usage is TRBJ2-1, with unresolved D. Per germline, CDR1 SEHNR and CDR2 FQNEAQ (reference sequence). The CDR3 has 13 amino acids. V was pared by 3 bases and J by 5 bases, with 8 bases between. CDR3 in DNA: TGTGCCAGCAGCTTTGGAGCCGACAATGAGCAGTTCTTC. It codes for CASSFGADNEQFF.

The chain joins TRBV25-1 to TRBJ2-5; D is unclear. V was clipped by 1 base and J by 1 base, with 7 bases between them. Germline V gene sequence: CDR1 MGHDK, CDR2 SYGVNS. CDR3 length: 14 residues. Written as DNA, the CDR3 is TGTGCCAGCAGTGAATGGGCAGGCCAAGAGACCCAGTACTTC. The encoded protein is CASSEWAGQETQYF.

This chain uses TRBV5-6 with TRBJ2-7; a possible D gene is TRBD2 (5 bases). With 4 bases removed from V and 0 bases from J, the gap between germline ends came to 14 bases. The CDR3 extends over 15 amino acids. Germline V gene sequence: CDR1 SGHDT, CDR2 YYEEEE. This CDR3 is CASSRSGSSSYEQYF. In nucleotides, the CDR3 is TGTGCCAGCAGCAGGAGCGGCTCTAGCTCCTACGAGCAGTACTTC.

The chain recombines TRBV19 with TRBJ1-5, with 8 bases identical to TRBD1. Germline values: CDR1 LNHDA, CDR2 SQIVND (reference sequence). This CDR3 contains 15 residues. The V and J ends lost 5 bases and 6 bases, in that order; junction bases with no gene match: 9. CDR3 region: CASSRDRGSGQPQHF. The CDR3 DNA follows: TGTGCCAGTAGTCGAGACAGGGGATCGGGTCAGCCCCAGCATTTT.

This rearrangement joins TRBV28 to TRBJ1-6; D unclear. The V gene's germline CDR1 is MDHEN and CDR2 SYDVKM. The CDR3 covers 17 residues. V lost 2 bases to trimming and J lost 0 bases, with 11 bases between them. Written as DNA, the CDR3 is TGTGCCAGCAGTTTAATGGACGCGAGCTCCTATAATTCACCCCTCCACTTT. Amino acid sequence: CASSLMDASSYNSPLHF.

The genes are TRBV29-1 and TRBJ2-5, with a tentative D call TRBD2 (5 bases). V was clipped by 7 bases and J by 1 base, with 19 bases between them. The CDR3 loop spans 15 amino acids. CDR1 SQVTM and CDR2 ANQGSEA come from the germline V gene. The CDR3 protein is CSGLGGELFQETQYF. Here the CDR3 DNA reads TGCAGCGGCCTCGGAGGCGAACTATTCCAAGAGACCCAGTACTTC.

This chain uses TRBV12-5 with TRBJ2-1, with D perhaps matching TRBD2 (6 bases). Trimming pared 0 bases from V and 3 bases from J, leaving 15 bases between. Germline-derived CDR1 and CDR2 are LGHNT and FRNRAP. This CDR3 contains 17 residues. The CDR3 loop reads CASGLVRTQGGYNEQFF. CDR3 nucleotide sequence: TGTGCTAGTGGTTTGGTACGAACGCAGGGAGGCTACAATGAGCAGTTCTTC.

This chain links TRBV6-1 with TRBJ2-7, with D unresolved. The V gene's germline CDR1 is MNHNS and CDR2 SASEGT. V was clipped by 5 bases and J by 7 bases, with 15 bases between them. The CDR3 is made up of 13 amino acids. The CDR3 DNA follows: TGTGCCAGCAGTCCAAGATACACTCAAGAGCAGTACTTC. Protein: CASSPRYTQEQYF.

The chain joins TRBV5-4 to TRBJ2-5, with 9 bases identical to TRBD2. Germline V gene data show CDR1 as SGHNT and CDR2 as YYREEE (reference sequence). The CDR3 sequence is 16 residues long. J was trimmed by 2 bases and V by 3 bases; bases with no gene match: 8. CDR3 in amino acids: CASSSLAGLEQETQYF. The CDR3 region has the DNA TGTGCCAGCAGCTCTCTAGCGGGACTAGAACAAGAGACCCAGTACTTC. Drawing the rest from reference TRBV5-4 and TRBJ2-5, the complete variable domain is ETGVTQSPTHLIKTRGQQVTLRCSSQSGHNTVSWYQQALGQGPQFIFQYYREEENGRGNFPPRFSGLQFPNYSSELNVNALELDDSALYLCASSSLAGLEQETQYFGPGTRLLVL.

The V and J genes are TRBV6-1 and TRBJ1-5; D is unclear. CDR1 is MNHNS, CDR2 SASEGT, per germline. V gave up 10 bases and J gave up 6 bases, with 16 bases separating them. CDR3 length equals 13 residues. The CDR3 sequence is CATSEANIQPQHF. DNA for the CDR3: TGTGCCACCTCAGAGGCGAACATTCAGCCCCAGCATTTT.

The chain employs TRBV11-2 and TRBJ2-4; unclear D gene. V lost 1 base and J lost 2, with 15 bases in between. Germline CDR1 SGHAT, CDR2 FQNNGV. This CDR3 has 17 amino acids. DNA of the CDR3: TGTGCCAGCAGCTTAGTGGTCCAGGTCCCCTCCAAAAACATTCAGTACTTC. Translation gives CASSLVVQVPSKNIQYF. Drawing the rest from reference TRBV11-2 and TRBJ2-4, the complete variable domain is EAGVAQSPRYKIIEKRQSVAFWCNPISGHATLYWYQQILGQGPKLLIQFQNNGVVDDSQLPKDRFSAERLKGVDSTLKIQPAKLEDSAVYLCASSLVVQVPSKNIQYFGAGTRLSVL.